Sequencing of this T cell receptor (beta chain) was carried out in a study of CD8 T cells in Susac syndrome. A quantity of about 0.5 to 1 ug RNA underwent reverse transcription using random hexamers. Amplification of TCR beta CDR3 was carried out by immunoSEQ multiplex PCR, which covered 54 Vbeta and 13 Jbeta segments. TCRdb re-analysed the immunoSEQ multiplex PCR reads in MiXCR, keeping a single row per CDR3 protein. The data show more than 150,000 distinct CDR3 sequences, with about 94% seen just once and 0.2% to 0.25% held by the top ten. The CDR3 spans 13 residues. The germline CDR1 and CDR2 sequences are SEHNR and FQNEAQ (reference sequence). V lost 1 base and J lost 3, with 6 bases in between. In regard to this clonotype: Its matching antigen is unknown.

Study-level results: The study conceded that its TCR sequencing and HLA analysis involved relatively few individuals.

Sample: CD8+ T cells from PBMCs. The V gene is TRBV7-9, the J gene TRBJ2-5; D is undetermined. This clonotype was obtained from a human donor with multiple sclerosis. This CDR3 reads CASSLVREETQYF. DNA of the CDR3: TGTGCCAGCAGCTTAGTACGGGAAGAGACCCAGTACTTC.